The present TCR beta chain was sequenced within a study of T cells after yellow fever vaccination. On this clonotype: Its antigen is unknown.

V lost 2 bases, J lost 15 bases, and 15 bases lay in between. The germline gives CDR1 SGHTA, CDR2 FQGNSA. The CDR3 totals 12 residues. Study outcomes and limitations: Just a small share of clonotypes turned up in the CD4 compartment as well as the CD8 compartment. Reappearance after the booster was observed for most primary-vaccination clones (around 95% CD4, about 90% CD8).

TCRdb reprocessed the 5' RACE reads via MiXCR and lists one record per CDR3 protein. The table has hundreds of thousands of distinct CDR3 sequences, about 12% seen once. The sequence was collected from a man aged 25-40 years who received the YFV17D yellow fever vaccine. The gene calls are TRBV7-2 and TRBJ2-3; D not certain. Sequenced here: PBMCs, sampled on the day of the yellow fever booster vaccination. The DNA of the CDR3 is TGTGCCAGCAGCTTAAACCTTATCAAGCACTATTTT. Translated, it gives CASSLNLIKHYF.